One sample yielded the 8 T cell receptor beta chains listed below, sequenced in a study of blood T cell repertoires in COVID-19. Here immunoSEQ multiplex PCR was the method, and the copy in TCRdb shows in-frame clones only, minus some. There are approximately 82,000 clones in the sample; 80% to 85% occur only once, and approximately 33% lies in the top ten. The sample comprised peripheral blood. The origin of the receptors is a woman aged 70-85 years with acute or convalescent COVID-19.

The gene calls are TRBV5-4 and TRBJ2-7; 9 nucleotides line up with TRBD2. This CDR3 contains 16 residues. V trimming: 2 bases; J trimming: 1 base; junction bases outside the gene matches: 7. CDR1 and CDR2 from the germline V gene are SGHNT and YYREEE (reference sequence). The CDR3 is CASSFFGGLASYEQYF. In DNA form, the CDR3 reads TGTGCCAGCAGCTTTTTTGGAGGACTAGCGTCCTACGAGCAGTACTTC. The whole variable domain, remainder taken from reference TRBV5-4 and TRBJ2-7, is ETGVTQSPTHLIKTRGQQVTLRCSSQSGHNTVSWYQQALGQGPQFIFQYYREEENGRGNFPPRFSGLQFPNYSSELNVNALELDDSALYLCASSFFGGLASYEQYFGPGTRLTVT.

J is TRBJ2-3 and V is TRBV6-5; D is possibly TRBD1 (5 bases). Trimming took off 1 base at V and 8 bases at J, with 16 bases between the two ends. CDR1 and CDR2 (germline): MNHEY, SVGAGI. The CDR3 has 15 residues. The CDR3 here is CASSYFRQGRFTQYF. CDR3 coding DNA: TGTGCCAGCAGTTACTTCCGGCAGGGCCGTTTTACGCAGTATTTT.

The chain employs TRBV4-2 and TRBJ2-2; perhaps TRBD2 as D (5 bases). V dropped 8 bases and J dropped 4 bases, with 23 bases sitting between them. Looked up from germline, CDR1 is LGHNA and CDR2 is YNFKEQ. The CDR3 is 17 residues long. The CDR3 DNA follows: TGTGCCAGCTCCCGCTCCGTAGGCTTAGCGTTCACCGGGGAGCTGTTTTTT. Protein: CASSRSVGLAFTGELFF.

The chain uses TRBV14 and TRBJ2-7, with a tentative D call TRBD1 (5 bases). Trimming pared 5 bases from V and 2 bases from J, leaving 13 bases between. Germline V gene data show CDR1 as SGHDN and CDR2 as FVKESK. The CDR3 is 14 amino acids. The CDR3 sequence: CASSIGHGPYEQYF. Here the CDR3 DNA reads TGTGCCAGCAGCATCGGACACGGACCCTACGAGCAGTACTTC.

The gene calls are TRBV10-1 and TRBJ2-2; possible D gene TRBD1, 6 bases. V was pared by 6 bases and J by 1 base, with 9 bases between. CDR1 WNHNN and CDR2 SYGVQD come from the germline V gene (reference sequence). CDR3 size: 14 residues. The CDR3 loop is CASRPTGNTGELFF. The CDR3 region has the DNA TGCGCCAGCAGGCCGACAGGGAACACCGGGGAGCTGTTTTTT.

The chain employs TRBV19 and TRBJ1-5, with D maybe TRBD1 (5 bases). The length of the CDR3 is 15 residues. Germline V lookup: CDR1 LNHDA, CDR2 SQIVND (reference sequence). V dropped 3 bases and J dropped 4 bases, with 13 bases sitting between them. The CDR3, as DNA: TGTGCCAGTAGTATTGGAGGGGTACTAAATCAGCCCCAGCATTTT. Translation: CASSIGGVLNQPQHF.

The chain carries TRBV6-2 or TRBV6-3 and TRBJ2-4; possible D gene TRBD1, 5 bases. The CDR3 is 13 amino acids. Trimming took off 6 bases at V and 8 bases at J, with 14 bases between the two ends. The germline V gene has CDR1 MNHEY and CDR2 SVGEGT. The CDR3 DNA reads TGTGCCAGCAGCCTACCCCTCAGGGACATTCAGTACTTC. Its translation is CASSLPLRDIQYF.

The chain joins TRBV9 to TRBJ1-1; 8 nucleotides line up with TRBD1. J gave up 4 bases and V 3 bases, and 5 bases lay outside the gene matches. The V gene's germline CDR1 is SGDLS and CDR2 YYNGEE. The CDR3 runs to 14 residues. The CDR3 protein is CASSAQDRGTEAFF. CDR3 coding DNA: TGTGCCAGCAGCGCCCAAGACAGGGGCACTGAAGCTTTCTTT.